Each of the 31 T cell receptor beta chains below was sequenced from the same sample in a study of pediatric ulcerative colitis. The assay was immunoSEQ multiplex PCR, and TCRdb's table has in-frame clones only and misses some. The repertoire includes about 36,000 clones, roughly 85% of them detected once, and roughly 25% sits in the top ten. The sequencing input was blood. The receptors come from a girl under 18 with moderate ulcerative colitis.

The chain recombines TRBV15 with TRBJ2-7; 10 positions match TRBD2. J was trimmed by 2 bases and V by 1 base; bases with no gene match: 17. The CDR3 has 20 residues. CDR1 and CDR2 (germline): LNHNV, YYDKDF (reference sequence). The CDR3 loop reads CATSRGAGASSSGSPYEQYF. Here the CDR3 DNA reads TGTGCCACCAGCAGAGGGGCCGGGGCCTCGTCTAGCGGGAGCCCCTACGAGCAGTACTTC.

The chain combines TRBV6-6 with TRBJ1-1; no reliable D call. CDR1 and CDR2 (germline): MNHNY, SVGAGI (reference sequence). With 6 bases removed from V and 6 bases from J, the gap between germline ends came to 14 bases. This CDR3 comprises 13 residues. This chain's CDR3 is CASSRSEGAEAFF. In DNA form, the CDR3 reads TGTGCCAGCAGCCGGAGTGAGGGCGCTGAAGCTTTCTTT.

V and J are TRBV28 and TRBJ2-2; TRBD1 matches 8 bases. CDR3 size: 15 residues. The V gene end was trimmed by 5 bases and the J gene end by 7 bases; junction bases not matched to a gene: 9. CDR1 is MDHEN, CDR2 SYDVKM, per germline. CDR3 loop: CASSPWTGTGGELFF. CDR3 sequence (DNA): TGTGCCAGCAGTCCCTGGACAGGGACGGGCGGGGAGCTGTTTTTT.

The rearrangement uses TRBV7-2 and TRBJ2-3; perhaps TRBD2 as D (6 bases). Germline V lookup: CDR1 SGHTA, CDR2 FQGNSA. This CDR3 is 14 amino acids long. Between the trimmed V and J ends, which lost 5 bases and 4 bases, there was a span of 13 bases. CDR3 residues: CASSLTRNSDTQYF. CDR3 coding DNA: TGTGCCAGCAGCCTGACTAGAAATTCAGATACGCAGTATTTT.

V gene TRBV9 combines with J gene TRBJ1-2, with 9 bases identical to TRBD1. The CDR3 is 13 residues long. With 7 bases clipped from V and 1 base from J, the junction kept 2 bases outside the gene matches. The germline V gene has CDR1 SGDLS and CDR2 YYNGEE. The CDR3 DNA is TGTGCCAGCGAGGGACAGGGTAACTATGGCTACACCTTC. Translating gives CASEGQGNYGYTF.

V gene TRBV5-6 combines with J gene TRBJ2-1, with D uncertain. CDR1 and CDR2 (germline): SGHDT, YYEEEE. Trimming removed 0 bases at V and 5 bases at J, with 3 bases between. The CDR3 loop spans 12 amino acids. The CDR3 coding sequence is TGTGCCAGCAGCTTGGCCGACAATGAGCAGTTCTTC. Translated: CASSLADNEQFF.

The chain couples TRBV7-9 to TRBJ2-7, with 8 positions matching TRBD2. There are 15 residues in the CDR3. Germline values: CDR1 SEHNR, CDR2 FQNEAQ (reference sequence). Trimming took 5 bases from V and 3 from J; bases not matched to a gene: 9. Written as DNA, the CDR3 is TGTGCCAGCAGCCCGCGGACTAGCCTCGTCTACGAGCAGTACTTC. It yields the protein CASSPRTSLVYEQYF.

The CDR3 DNA is TGTGCCAGTTCATCTGGGGACAGGGGCAATGAGCAGTTCTTC. Translating it yields CASSSGDRGNEQFF. The V gene is TRBV28, the J gene TRBJ2-1; 10 bases match TRBD1. The CDR3 totals 14 residues. The ends lost 9 bases at V and 6 bases at J; junction bases unmatched: 8. Germline V gives CDR1 MDHEN, CDR2 SYDVKM.

The CDR3 protein is CASSQAGPNTEAFF. CDR3 coding DNA: TGCGCCAGCAGCCAGGCAGGGCCGAACACTGAAGCTTTCTTT. The rearrangement joins TRBV4-3 to TRBJ1-1, with D perhaps matching TRBD1 (5 bases). V was cut by 3 bases and J by 1 base, with 9 bases left in between. The germline gives CDR1 LGHNA, CDR2 YSLEER. The CDR3 has 14 amino acids.

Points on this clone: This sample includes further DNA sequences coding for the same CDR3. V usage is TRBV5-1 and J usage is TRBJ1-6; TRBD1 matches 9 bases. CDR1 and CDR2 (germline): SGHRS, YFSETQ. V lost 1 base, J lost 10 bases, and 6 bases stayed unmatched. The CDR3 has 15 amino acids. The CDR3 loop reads CASSLKGQGGSPLHF. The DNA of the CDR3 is TGCGCCAGCAGCTTGAAGGGACAGGGTGGCTCACCCCTCCACTTT.

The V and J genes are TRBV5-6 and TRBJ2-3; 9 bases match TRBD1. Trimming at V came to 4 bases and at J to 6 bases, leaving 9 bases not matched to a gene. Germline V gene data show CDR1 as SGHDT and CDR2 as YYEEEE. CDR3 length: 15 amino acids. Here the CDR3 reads CASSRAGTGPDTQYF. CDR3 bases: TGTGCCAGCAGCCGAGCCGGGACAGGGCCGGATACGCAGTATTTT. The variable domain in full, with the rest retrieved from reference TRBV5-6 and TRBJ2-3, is DAGVTQSPTHLIKTRGQQVTLRCSPKSGHDTVSWYQQALGQGPQFIFQYYEEEERQRGNFPDRFSGHQFPNYSSELNVNALLLGDSALYLCASSRAGTGPDTQYFGPGTRLTVL.

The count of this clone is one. The chain's CDR3 is CASSLGFSGRGDTQYF. The CDR3 DNA follows: TGTGCCAGCAGCTTAGGATTTAGCGGGAGAGGAGATACGCAGTATTTT. The rearrangement uses TRBV7-6 and TRBJ2-3, with 9 bases matching TRBD2. The CDR3 runs to 16 residues. V was clipped by 1 base and J by 5 bases; unmatched bases: 7. The V gene's germline CDR1 is SGHVS and CDR2 FNYEAQ.

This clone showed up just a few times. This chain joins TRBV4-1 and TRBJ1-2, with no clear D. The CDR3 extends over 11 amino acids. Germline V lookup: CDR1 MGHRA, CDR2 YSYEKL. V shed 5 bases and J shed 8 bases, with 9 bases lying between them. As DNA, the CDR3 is TGCGCCAGCAGCGGCGAATGGGGCTACACCTTC. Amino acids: CASSGEWGYTF.

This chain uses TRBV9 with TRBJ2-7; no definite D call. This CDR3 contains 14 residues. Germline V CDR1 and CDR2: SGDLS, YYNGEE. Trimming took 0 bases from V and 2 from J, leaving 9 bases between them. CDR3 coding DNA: TGTGCCAGCAGCGTAGCAGTCTCCACCTACGAGCAGTACTTC. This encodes CASSVAVSTYEQYF.

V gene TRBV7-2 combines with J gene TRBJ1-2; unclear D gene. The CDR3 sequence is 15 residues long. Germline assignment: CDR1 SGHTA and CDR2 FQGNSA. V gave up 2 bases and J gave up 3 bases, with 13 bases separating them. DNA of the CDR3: TGTGCCAGCAGCTTACATGGCACAGAATACTATGGCTACACCTTC. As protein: CASSLHGTEYYGYTF.

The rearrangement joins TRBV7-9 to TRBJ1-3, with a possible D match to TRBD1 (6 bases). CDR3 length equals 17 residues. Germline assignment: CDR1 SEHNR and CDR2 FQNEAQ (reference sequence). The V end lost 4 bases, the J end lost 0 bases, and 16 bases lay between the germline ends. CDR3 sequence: CASSSGADGDSGNTIYF. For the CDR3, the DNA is TGTGCCAGCAGCTCGGGGGCCGACGGGGACTCTGGAAACACCATATATTTT.

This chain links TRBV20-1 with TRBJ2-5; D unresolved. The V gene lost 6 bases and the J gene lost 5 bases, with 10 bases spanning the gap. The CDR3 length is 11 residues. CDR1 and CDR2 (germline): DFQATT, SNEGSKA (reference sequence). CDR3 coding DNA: TGCAGTGCAGAGGTTGGGGAGACCCAGTACTTC. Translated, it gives CSAEVGETQYF.

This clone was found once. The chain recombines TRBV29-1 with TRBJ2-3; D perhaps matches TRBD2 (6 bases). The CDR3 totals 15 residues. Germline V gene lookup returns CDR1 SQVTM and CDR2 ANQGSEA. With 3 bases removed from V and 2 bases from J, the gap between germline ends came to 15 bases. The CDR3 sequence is CSVDGQRANTDTQYF. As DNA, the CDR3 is TGCAGCGTTGATGGCCAGCGGGCGAACACAGATACGCAGTATTTT.

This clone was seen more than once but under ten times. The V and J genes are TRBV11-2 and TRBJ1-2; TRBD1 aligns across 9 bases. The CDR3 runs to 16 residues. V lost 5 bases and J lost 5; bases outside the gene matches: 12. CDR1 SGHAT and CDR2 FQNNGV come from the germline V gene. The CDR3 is CASSTDRGRSPYGYTF. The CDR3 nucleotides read TGTGCCAGCAGCACGGACAGGGGACGGTCCCCATATGGCTACACCTTC.

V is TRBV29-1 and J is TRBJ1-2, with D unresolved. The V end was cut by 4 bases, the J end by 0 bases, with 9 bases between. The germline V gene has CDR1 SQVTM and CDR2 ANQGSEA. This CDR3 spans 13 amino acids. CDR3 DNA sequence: TGCAGCGTTGTGGCAGGCCCTAACTATGGCTACACCTTC. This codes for CSVVAGPNYGYTF.

The CDR3 DNA reads TGTGCCAGCAGCCAGGACAGGGACCCCTATAATTCACCCCTCCACTTT. As protein: CASSQDRDPYNSPLHF. The chain combines TRBV14 with TRBJ1-6, with 8 bases matching TRBD1. V gave up 3 bases and J gave up 2 bases; unmatched junction bases: 3. This CDR3 region has 16 residues. The germline CDR1 and CDR2 sequences are SGHDN and FVKESK.

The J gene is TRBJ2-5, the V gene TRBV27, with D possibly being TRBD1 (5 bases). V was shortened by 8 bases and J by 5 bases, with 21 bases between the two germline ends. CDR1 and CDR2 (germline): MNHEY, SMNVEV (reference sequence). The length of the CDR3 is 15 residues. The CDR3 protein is CASLGAQSEEETQYF. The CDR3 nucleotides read TGTGCCAGCCTAGGGGCGCAGTCTGAAGAGGAGACCCAGTACTTC.

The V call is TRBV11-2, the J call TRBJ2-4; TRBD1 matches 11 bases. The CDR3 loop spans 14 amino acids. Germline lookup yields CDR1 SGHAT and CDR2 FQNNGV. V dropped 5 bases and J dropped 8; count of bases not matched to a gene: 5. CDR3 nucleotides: TGTGCCAGCAGCCGCGGGACAGGGGGATACATTCAGTACTTC. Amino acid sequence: CASSRGTGGYIQYF.

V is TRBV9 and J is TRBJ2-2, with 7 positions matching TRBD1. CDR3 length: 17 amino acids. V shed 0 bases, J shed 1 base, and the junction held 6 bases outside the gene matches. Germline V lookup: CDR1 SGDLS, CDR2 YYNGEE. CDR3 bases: TGTGCCAGCAGCGTAGATGTACAGGGGAGGAACACCGGGGAGCTGTTTTTT. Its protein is CASSVDVQGRNTGELFF.

The DNA for the CDR3 is TGCGCCAGCAGCTACCTACTAGACCCTAGGGTCAATGAGCAGTTCTTC. It yields the protein CASSYLLDPRVNEQFF. The rearrangement uses TRBV5-1 and TRBJ2-1, with D possibly being TRBD2 (5 bases). Germline lookup yields CDR1 SGHRS and CDR2 YFSETQ. The CDR3 has 16 amino acids. Trimming removed 3 bases from V and 6 bases from J, with 19 bases in between.

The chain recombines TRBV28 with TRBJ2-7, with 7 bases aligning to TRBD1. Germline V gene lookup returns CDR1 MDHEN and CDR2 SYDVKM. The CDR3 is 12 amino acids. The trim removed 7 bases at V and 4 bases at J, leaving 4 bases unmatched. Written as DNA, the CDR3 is TGTGCCAGCATCGGCAGGGGGTACGAGCAGTACTTC. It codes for CASIGRGYEQYF.

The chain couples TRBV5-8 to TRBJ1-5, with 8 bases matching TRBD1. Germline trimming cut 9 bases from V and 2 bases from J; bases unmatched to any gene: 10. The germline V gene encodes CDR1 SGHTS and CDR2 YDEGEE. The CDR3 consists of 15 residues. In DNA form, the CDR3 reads TGTGCCAAGATCACCAGGGGGCAGGGCAATCAGCCCCAGCATTTT. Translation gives CAKITRGQGNQPQHF. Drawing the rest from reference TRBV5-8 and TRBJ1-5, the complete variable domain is EAGVTQSPTHLIKTRGQQATLRCSPISGHTSVYWYQQALGLGLQFLLWYDEGEERNRGNFPPRFSGRQFPNYSSELNVNALELEDSALYLCAKITRGQGNQPQHFGDGTRLSIL.

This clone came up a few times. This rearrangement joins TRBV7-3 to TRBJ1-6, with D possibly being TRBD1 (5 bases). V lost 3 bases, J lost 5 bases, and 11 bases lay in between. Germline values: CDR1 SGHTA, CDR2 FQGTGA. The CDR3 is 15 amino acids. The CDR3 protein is CASSLQGSDNSPLHF. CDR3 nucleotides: TGTGCCAGCAGCTTGCAGGGTTCCGATAATTCACCCCTCCACTTT. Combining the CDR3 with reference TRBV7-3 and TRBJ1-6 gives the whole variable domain GAGVSQTPSNKVTEKGKYVELRCDPISGHTALYWYRQSLGQGPEFLIYFQGTGAADDSGLPNDRFFAVRPEGSVSTLKIQRTERGDSAVYLCASSLQGSDNSPLHFGNGTRLTVT.

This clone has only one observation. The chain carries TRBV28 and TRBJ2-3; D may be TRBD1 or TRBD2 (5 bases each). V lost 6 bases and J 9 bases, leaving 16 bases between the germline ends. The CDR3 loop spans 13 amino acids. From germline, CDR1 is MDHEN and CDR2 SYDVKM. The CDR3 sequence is CASRLILWDTQYF. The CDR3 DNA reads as TGTGCCAGCAGACTCATCCTATGGGACACGCAGTATTTT.

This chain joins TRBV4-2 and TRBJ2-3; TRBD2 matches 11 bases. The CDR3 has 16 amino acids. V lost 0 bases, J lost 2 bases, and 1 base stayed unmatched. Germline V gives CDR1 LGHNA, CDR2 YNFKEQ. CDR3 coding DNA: TGTGCCAGCAGCCAAGAACTAGCGGGGGCCACAGATACGCAGTATTTT. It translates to CASSQELAGATDTQYF.

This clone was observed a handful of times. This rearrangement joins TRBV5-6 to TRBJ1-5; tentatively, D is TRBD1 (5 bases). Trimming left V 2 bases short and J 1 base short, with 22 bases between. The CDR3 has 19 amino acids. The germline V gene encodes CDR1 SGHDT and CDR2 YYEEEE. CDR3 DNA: TGTGCCAGCAGCTTAGCGGGGACGGGTCCTTTAGGCAGCAATCAGCCCCAGCATTTT. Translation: CASSLAGTGPLGSNQPQHF.